This T cell receptor beta chain originates from a study of blood T cell repertoires in COVID-19. Study-level background: The United States, Italy and Spain provided the acute and convalescent COVID-19 samples. The analysed material was cDNA or gDNA that came from T cells, B-cell-depleted T cells, or PBMCs.

Per the authors' pipeline: From reference gene primer amplification, estimates of nucleated cell counts were derived. The table came from immunoSEQ multiplex PCR; TCRdb's copy has only in-frame clones and leaves some out. V, J and clone size reflect that table, while D and trimming were determined from the DNA. The sample carries approximately 200,000 clones, 65% to 90% recorded once. The V gene lost 2 bases and the J gene lost 5 bases, with 16 bases spanning the gap. Germline V gene lookup returns CDR1 SGHTA and CDR2 FQGTGA. The CDR3 runs 16 residues. This TCR was recovered from a man aged 35 to 55 who had recovered from COVID-19. The chain employs TRBV7-3 and TRBJ2-1; D call uncertain. Sequencing was done on a sample of PBMCs or T cells enriched from blood (not recorded which). CDR3 in DNA: TGTGCCAGCAGCTTATACCGAGGCCCAGCAAACAATGAGCAGTTCTTC. It yields the protein CASSLYRGPANNEQFF.